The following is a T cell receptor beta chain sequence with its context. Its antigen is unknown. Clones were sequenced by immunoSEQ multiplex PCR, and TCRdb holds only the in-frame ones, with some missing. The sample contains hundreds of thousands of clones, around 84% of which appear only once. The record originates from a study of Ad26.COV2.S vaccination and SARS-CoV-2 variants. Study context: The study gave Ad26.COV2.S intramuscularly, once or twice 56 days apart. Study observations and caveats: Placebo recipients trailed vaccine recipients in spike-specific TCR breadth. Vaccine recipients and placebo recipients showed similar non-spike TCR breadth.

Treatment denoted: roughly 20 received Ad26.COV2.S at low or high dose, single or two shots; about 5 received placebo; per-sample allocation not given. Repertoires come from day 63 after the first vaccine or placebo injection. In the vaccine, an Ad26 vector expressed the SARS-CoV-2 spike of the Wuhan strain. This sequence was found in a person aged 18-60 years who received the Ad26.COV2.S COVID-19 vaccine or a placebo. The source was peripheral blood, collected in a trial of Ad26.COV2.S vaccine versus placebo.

This CDR3 reads CAIMTPTEAFF. The CDR3 nucleotides are TGTGCCATCATGACCCCAACTGAAGCTTTCTTT. The V call is TRBV10-3, the J call TRBJ1-1, with no clear D. The germline V gene has CDR1 ENHRY and CDR2 SYGVKD. The CDR3 contains 11 residues. V lost 7 bases to trimming and J lost 5 bases, with 8 bases between them.